This TCR beta chain was identified during a study of T cell repertoires in cytomegalovirus infection. This CDR3 contains 12 residues. V lost 6 bases and J lost 12, with 14 bases in between. Via MiXCR, TCRdb re-called the reads, giving one row per CDR3 protein. The profile shows approximately 730,000 distinct CDR3 sequences, roughly 33% of them singletons. Points on this clonotype: Its antigen remains unknown.

Sequencing used cultured PBMCs, obtained from culture after CMV antigen stimulation. The sequence derives from a human donor in good health (CMV status not recorded). Some clones in this sample may be carry-over from other donors' samples. This chain uses TRBV12-3 or TRBV12-4 with TRBJ2-2, with D possibly TRBD1 on 6 matching bases. The CDR3 region has the DNA TGTGCCAGCAGCTCAGGGGTAGGGCAGCTGTTTTTT. As protein: CASSSGVGQLFF.